This T cell receptor beta chain was obtained from a study of T-cell memory formation after mild COVID-19 (dated by TCRdb to about 2021). Context from the whole study: Most TCR sequence clusters were specific to one of the two donors. In two donors, T-cell clones that expanded and contracted after mild COVID-19 were tracked by sequencing TCRalpha and TCRbeta repertoires over time. The cohort comprised two young, previously healthy adult volunteers, one female and one male.

The germline V gene sets CDR1 to MGHRA and CDR2 to YSYEKL. Taken from cysteine to phenylalanine, the CDR3 has 17 residues. The entry retains the CDR3 DNA only, 51 bases that are in frame from base 1. The V and J ends are trimmed by 1 base and 8 bases, leaving 23 bases between them. Ficoll-Paque density gradient centrifugation was used to isolate PBMCs. Sequencing relied on an Illumina NovaSeq 6000. cDNA libraries for TCRalpha and TCRbeta were prepared by 5'RACE using constant-segment primers, with sample barcodes and unique molecular identifiers added. RNA was extracted from every sample with Trizol reagent. Library amplification was performed in two PCR steps, and a second sample barcode and Illumina TruSeq adapters were introduced in the second step. Sequencing of the libraries was done on an Illumina NovaSeq, producing 2 x 150 bp paired-end reads. Concerning the study's data processing: With migec v1.2.7, reads were demultiplexed and then collapsed into UMI-guided consensus sequences. Using mixcr v2.1.11, UMI consensuses were aligned to TRA and TRB V and J templates and then assembled into clonotypes. Expanded or contracted clonotypes were those called significant by both edgeR and NoisET, with noise models trained on biological replicates. For edgeR calls, the cutoffs were a false discovery rate-adjusted p below 0.01 and a log2 fold-change threshold of 1. As an exploratory analysis of dynamics, max-normalized trajectories of the 1000 most abundant clonotypes were examined with PCA combined with hierarchical clustering. Separately sequenced CD4+ and CD8+ repertoires were used to assign the CD4 or CD8 phenotype of responding clones. The public sequencing data were trimmed at Q25 with fastp and processed into clonotypes with MiXCR by TCRdb, which kept only in-frame beta chains. Every distinct CDR3 protein forms one entry, paired with its most common genes and DNA. TCRdb, not the authors, supplied the V and J calls. The sample yields approximately 300,000 distinct CDR3 sequences; 15% were counted once. The top ten constitute around 22% of the sample.

Comments on this clonotype: It has no known antigen specificity. The sample holds no much larger clone one base away, and base qualities are not on file.

General conclusions and limits of the study: Some responding clones were detected in pre-infection memory, suggesting pre-existing cross-reactive memory T cells joined the SARS-CoV-2 response. Contracting CD4+ clones were located mainly in the CM and EM memory subsets, whereas CD8+ clones were found to be enriched in EMRA. SARS-CoV-2 specificity was not confirmed for the second-wave clones peaking on day 37. Clones contracting from day 15 to 85 had balanced CD4/CD8 phenotypes, while a second wave expanding from day 15 to 37 was biased towards CD4+. The study included only a couple of mild cases, and larger cohorts that include severe cases with pre-infection samples were judged to be necessary.

The chain is encoded by TRBV4-1 joined to TRBJ1-2, with TRBD1 perhaps the D gene, on 5 matching bases. The TCR was taken from a man aged 18 to 35 who had mild COVID-19 (a few samples of this study predate the infection). The sample titles of this study are shuffled in the database, so cell type and time point are left out; the donor was told from shared clones. Sequenced sample: PBMCs or a T cell subset sorted from them (not recorded which). The DNA sequence is given as TGCGCCAGCAGCCAAGCCCCCCGGGACCGGGGCCGAAGGGGCTACACCTTC. This sequence encodes CASSQAPRDRGRRGYTF.